Shown below are 27 T cell receptor beta chains from a single sample sequenced in a study of brain T cells in children with intractable seizures (dated by TCRdb to the early 2020s). To prepare the library, the immunoSEQ multiplex PCR assay was applied. The table comes from immuneACCESS by way of TCRdb, which keeps in-frame sequences with V and J called. Part of the clones is missing from these tables; in studies checked, under half for an unresolved V gene and the rest for unknown reasons. For this sample there are 110,000 or so clones; roughly 94% appear just once. The ten most abundant clones make up roughly 4% of the sample. The sample's time point label, in plain terms: resected brain tissue, or blood drawn just prior to surgery. The sample in question was peripheral blood, obtained at surgery. Receptor source: a boy in the first two years of life with hemimegalencephaly and intractable seizures.

The chain links TRBV4-1 to TRBJ2-5; TRBD2 might be the D (6 bases). The length of the CDR3 is 14 residues. Germline lookup yields CDR1 MGHRA and CDR2 YSYEKL. Trimming pared 3 bases from V and 2 bases from J, leaving 10 bases between. The DNA for the CDR3 is TGCGCCAGCAGCCACGAAGGGACTCAAGAGACCCAGTACTTC. This encodes CASSHEGTQETQYF.

The chain combines TRBV5-1 with TRBJ2-1; the match to TRBD2 covers 10 bases. Germline loops: CDR1 SGHRS, CDR2 YFSETQ. V was clipped by 2 bases and J by 8 bases; unmatched bases: 4. The CDR3 has 14 amino acids. CDR3 region: CASSFTSGTHEQFF. CDR3 coding DNA: TGCGCCAGCAGCTTCACTAGCGGGACCCATGAGCAGTTCTTC. Filled out from reference TRBV5-1 and TRBJ2-1, the complete variable domain reads KAGVTQTPRYLIKTRGQQVTLSCSPISGHRSVSWYQQTPGQGLQFLFEYFSETQRNKGNFPGRFSGRQFSNSRSEMNVSTLELGDSALYLCASSFTSGTHEQFFGPGTRLTVL.

The V gene is TRBV29-1, the J gene TRBJ2-3; 10 bases fit TRBD1. Trimming removed 5 bases from V and 6 bases from J; junction bases left unmatched: 8. The CDR3 sequence is 14 residues long. Germline CDR1 reads SQVTM; CDR2 reads ANQGSEA. The CDR3 sequence is CSVIDRGPVDTQYF. The CDR3 nucleotides are TGCAGCGTTATCGACAGGGGGCCGGTGGATACGCAGTATTTT.

The V call is TRBV5-1, the J call TRBJ2-3, with D unclear. The CDR3 sequence is 14 residues long. Germline values: CDR1 SGHRS, CDR2 YFSETQ. The V end lost 4 bases, the J end lost 5 bases, and 14 bases lay between the germline ends. DNA for the CDR3: TGCGCCAGCAGCCCTATTGGACCTTTAGATACGCAGTATTTT. This gives the protein CASSPIGPLDTQYF.

The sample holds a few counts of this clone. This sequence joins TRBV28 and TRBJ1-5; 9 bases fit TRBD1. Trimming took 11 bases from V and 4 from J; bases not matched to a gene: 3. The CDR3 runs to 12 residues. The germline CDR1 and CDR2 sequences are MDHEN and SYDVKM. This chain's CDR3 is CAGGTGNQPQHF. CDR3 DNA sequence: TGTGCCGGAGGGACAGGGAATCAGCCCCAGCATTTT.

The gene calls are TRBV28 and TRBJ1-2; TRBD1 matches 9 bases. V lost 8 bases, J lost 6 bases, and 7 bases stayed unmatched. From germline, CDR1 is MDHEN and CDR2 SYDVKM. This CDR3 spans 13 amino acids. CDR3 protein: CASFGGQGNGYTF. Written as DNA, the CDR3 is TGTGCCAGCTTTGGGGGACAGGGTAATGGCTACACCTTC.

The chain recombines TRBV6-5 with TRBJ1-5; 7 positions match TRBD1. CDR1 is MNHEY and CDR2 is SVGAGI in the germline V gene. Trimming removed 6 bases from V and 4 bases from J; junction bases left unmatched: 9. The CDR3 covers 15 residues. The CDR3: CASRTSGTVNQPQHF. The CDR3 DNA is TGTGCCAGCAGGACCTCCGGGACAGTAAATCAGCCCCAGCATTTT.

The CDR3 is CASSGLAGNTDTQYF. CDR3 in DNA: TGTGCCAGCAGCGGACTAGCGGGAAACACAGATACGCAGTATTTT. The chain has TRBV2 and TRBJ2-3, with 12 bases that match TRBD2. V was clipped by 6 bases and J by 2 bases; unmatched bases: 3. Germline loops: CDR1 SNHLY, CDR2 FYNNEI. The CDR3 has 15 amino acids.

The chain is built from TRBV5-1 and TRBJ2-7; D perhaps matches TRBD1 (5 bases). Deletions cut 0 bases from V and 0 bases from J, with 7 bases between. This CDR3 is 14 amino acids long. CDR1 and CDR2 (germline): SGHRS, YFSETQ. Here the CDR3 DNA reads TGCGCCAGCAGCTTGGCAGGGTCCTCCTACGAGCAGTACTTC. Protein product: CASSLAGSSYEQYF.

The chain uses TRBV4-1 and TRBJ2-3; perhaps TRBD2 as D (6 bases). The germline V gene has CDR1 MGHRA and CDR2 YSYEKL. The CDR3 runs 19 residues. Trimming removed 1 base at V and 5 bases at J, with 25 bases between. CDR3 region: CASSQVAPGGRTWEDTQYF. The CDR3 region has the DNA TGCGCCAGCAGCCAAGTCGCCCCTGGAGGGCGGACGTGGGAAGATACGCAGTATTTT.

V usage is TRBV6-2 or TRBV6-3 and J usage is TRBJ2-3, with TRBD2 matching 8 bases. Germline loops: CDR1 MNHEY, CDR2 SVGEGT. V gave up 0 bases and J gave up 5 bases; unmatched junction bases: 7. The CDR3 has 16 amino acids. CDR3 in DNA: TGTGCCAGCAGTTACTCGAGGGGACTAGGTGGAGATACGCAGTATTTT. Its translation is CASSYSRGLGGDTQYF.

The chain employs TRBV5-1 and TRBJ2-7, with D unresolved. Trimming removed 4 bases at V and 4 bases at J, with 21 bases between. The germline V gene has CDR1 SGHRS and CDR2 YFSETQ. This CDR3 is built from 16 residues. The CDR3 sequence is CASSQSMAAQPYEQYF. The CDR3 DNA reads as TGCGCCAGCAGCCAGTCTATGGCCGCCCAGCCTTACGAGCAGTACTTC.

The chain employs TRBV7-2 and TRBJ2-1; 7 bases match TRBD1. The trim removed 4 bases at V and 6 bases at J, leaving 15 bases unmatched. This CDR3 has 17 residues. Germline V gene sequence: CDR1 SGHTA, CDR2 FQGNSA. The CDR3 loop reads CASSSPGSDRVTNEQFF. The CDR3 coding sequence is TGTGCCAGCAGCTCCCCAGGGAGTGACAGGGTAACCAATGAGCAGTTCTTC.

The CDR3 protein is CASTLTGTPYF. Written as DNA, the CDR3 is TGTGCCAGCACCTTGACCGGGACCCCGTACTTC. V usage is TRBV28 and J usage is TRBJ2-4; the D call may be TRBD1 or TRBD2 (5 bases each). V dropped 7 bases and J dropped 15 bases, with 16 bases sitting between them. Germline lookup yields CDR1 MDHEN and CDR2 SYDVKM. CDR3 length: 11 amino acids.

The chain combines TRBV5-1 with TRBJ2-7; D gene ambiguous. The V gene's germline CDR1 is SGHRS and CDR2 YFSETQ. The V gene lost 0 bases and the J gene lost 2 bases, with 3 bases spanning the gap. The CDR3 is 12 residues long. As DNA, the CDR3 is TGCGCCAGCAGCTTGGACACCTACGAGCAGTACTTC. Amino acids: CASSLDTYEQYF.

V usage is TRBV6-4 and J usage is TRBJ2-3, with 7 nucleotides matching TRBD2. Germline assignment: CDR1 MRHNA and CDR2 SNTAGT. With 4 bases clipped from V and 6 bases from J, the junction kept 10 bases outside the gene matches. The CDR3 runs to 15 residues. The CDR3, as DNA: TGTGCCAGCAGTGCCTTAGCCGGGAGGAGGGATACGCAGTATTTT. Amino acids: CASSALAGRRDTQYF.

The chain employs TRBV7-9 and TRBJ1-5; the D is unclear. Trimming removed 6 bases at V and 0 bases at J, with 3 bases between. Per germline, CDR1 SEHNR and CDR2 FQNEAQ (reference sequence). The CDR3 has 12 residues. CDR3 bases: TGTGCCAGCAGTGATAGCAATCAGCCCCAGCATTTT. It codes for CASSDSNQPQHF.

The chain recombines TRBV9 with TRBJ1-2, with TRBD1 matching 9 bases. The junction had 2 bases not matched to a gene; V was cut back by 3 bases and J by 8 bases. Germline CDR1 and CDR2: SGDLS and YYNGEE. This CDR3 region has 12 residues. The DNA of the CDR3 is TGTGCCAGCAGCGGAACAGGGGGCGGCTACACCTTC. Residues: CASSGTGGGYTF.

The rearrangement uses TRBV11-2 and TRBJ2-7; D remains ambiguous. Germline CDR1 and CDR2: SGHAT and FQNNGV. The CDR3 runs 15 residues. Trimming stripped 2 bases from V and 5 bases from J, with 16 bases between. The CDR3 coding sequence is TGTGCCAGCAGCTTATCAGGCCCGCTCTTTCACGAGCAGTACTTC. Amino acids: CASSLSGPLFHEQYF.

This clone was picked up a small number of times. V is TRBV19 and J is TRBJ2-5; D perhaps matches TRBD1 (5 bases). The germline gives CDR1 LNHDA, CDR2 SQIVND (reference sequence). The CDR3 contains 13 residues. Trimming removed 3 bases from V and 3 bases from J, with 8 bases in between. The CDR3 loop is CASSIGREETQYF. CDR3 nucleotide sequence: TGTGCCAGTAGTATTGGCAGGGAAGAGACCCAGTACTTC.

The chain is built from TRBV11-3 and TRBJ1-4, with D tentatively TRBD1 (6 bases). V lost 0 bases and J lost 10, with 12 bases in between. The CDR3 extends over 14 amino acids. Per the germline V gene, CDR1 is SGHNT and CDR2 is YENEEA. The CDR3 sequence: CASSLDLSGVKLFF. The CDR3 DNA sequence: TGTGCCAGCAGCTTAGATCTTTCAGGGGTAAAACTGTTTTTT. Variable domain in full (rest from reference TRBV11-3 and TRBJ1-4): EAGVVQSPRYKIIEKKQPVAFWCNPISGHNTLYWYLQNLGQGPELLIRYENEEAVDDSQLPKDRFSAERLKGVDSTLKIQPAELGDSAVYLCASSLDLSGVKLFFGSGTQLSVL.

The chain combines TRBV27 with TRBJ2-7; D might be TRBD1 (5 bases). Per the germline V gene, CDR1 is MNHEY and CDR2 is SMNVEV (reference sequence). Trimming cost V 3 bases and J 2 bases, with 11 bases left between them. This CDR3 is built from 14 residues. CDR3 nucleotides: TGTGCCAGCAGTTTTCAAGGGGCCCCCTACGAGCAGTACTTC. Amino acid sequence: CASSFQGAPYEQYF.

The chain employs TRBV6-6 and TRBJ1-1; tentatively, D is TRBD1 (5 bases). Trimming took 6 bases from V and 0 from J, leaving 11 bases between them. The germline CDR1 and CDR2 sequences are MNHNY and SVGAGI (reference sequence). This CDR3 is 14 amino acids long. The CDR3 DNA follows: TGTGCCAGCAGCCTCGGACACCTGAACACTGAAGCTTTCTTT. It translates to CASSLGHLNTEAFF.

The chain combines TRBV4-3 with TRBJ2-1, with a possible D match to TRBD1 (6 bases). Trimming pared 3 bases from V and 8 bases from J, leaving 11 bases between. This CDR3 spans 13 amino acids. Germline V gene lookup returns CDR1 LGHNA and CDR2 YSLEER. This CDR3 is CASSHLGADEQFF. CDR3 nucleotide sequence: TGCGCCAGCAGCCACTTGGGGGCGGATGAGCAGTTCTTC.

V gene TRBV5-1 combines with J gene TRBJ2-5; D ambiguous. The ends were cut back, 4 bases at V and 2 bases at J, with 6 bases in the middle. This CDR3 is 12 amino acids long. From germline, CDR1 is SGHRS and CDR2 YFSETQ. The CDR3 nucleotides are TGCGCCAGCAGCGCCCGACAAGAGACCCAGTACTTC. The encoded protein is CASSARQETQYF.

The gene calls are TRBV11-2 and TRBJ2-3; 7 positions match TRBD2. There are 15 residues in the CDR3. Germline CDR1 is SGHAT and CDR2 is FQNNGV. V shed 6 bases and J 6 bases; nucleotides not matched to a gene: 12. CDR3 loop: CASSDSGNLRDTQYF. In DNA, the CDR3 is TGTGCCAGCAGTGACAGCGGGAACCTTAGGGATACGCAGTATTTT. Based on the CDR3 plus reference TRBV11-2 and TRBJ2-3, the full variable domain is EAGVAQSPRYKIIEKRQSVAFWCNPISGHATLYWYQQILGQGPKLLIQFQNNGVVDDSQLPKDRFSAERLKGVDSTLKIQPAKLEDSAVYLCASSDSGNLRDTQYFGPGTRLTVL.

V gene TRBV7-9 combines with J gene TRBJ1-5; 7 positions match TRBD1. This CDR3 spans 12 amino acids. Germline assignment: CDR1 SEHNR and CDR2 FQNEAQ (reference sequence). Losses at the gene ends were 5 bases for V and 13 bases for J; bases not matched to a gene: 8. CDR3 region: CASSGDSPQQHF. The CDR3 region has the DNA TGTGCCAGCAGCGGGGACAGCCCTCAGCAGCATTTT. Full variable domain (missing parts from reference TRBV7-9 and TRBJ1-5): DTGVSQNPRHKITKRGQNVTFRCDPISEHNRLYWYRQTLGQGPEFLTYFQNEAQLEKSRLLSDRFSAERPKGSFSTLEIQRTEQGDSAMYLCASSGDSPQQHFGDGTRLSIL.